This is a list of T cell receptor beta chains from one sample in a study of blood T cells in healthy people across ages. TCRdb recomputed calls from the 5' RACE reads with MiXCR, one row per CDR3 protein. The top ten hold less than 2.5% of the sample, which has about 1.8 million distinct CDR3 sequences, about 50% seen once. Sample: blood. Source of these receptors: a woman aged 40 to 50 in good health. The CDR3 runs from the conserved cysteine through the conserved F or W. D genes are given only for firm matches. Some rows have no size entry. The others give once, few or many, or a class for an expanded clone.

. . TRBJ2-5 TRBV6-6 TGTGTCAGCAGTTACGACACGGGAAGGGAGACCCAGTACTTC CVSSYDTGRETQYF
few . TRBJ2-3 TRBV15 TGTGCCACCAGCGGCGACTCTAGCACAGATACGCAGTATTTT CATSGDSSTDTQYF
. . TRBJ1-4 TRBV5-1 TGCGCCAGCAGCCAGGGAGTTACAGCTAATGAAAAACTGTTTTTT CASSQGVTANEKLFF
. TRBD1 TRBJ1-2 TRBV7-9 TGTGCCAGCACCCCCGAGACAGGGGGCTATGGCTACACCTTC CASTPETGGYGYTF
. TRBD2 TRBJ2-7 TRBV7-2 TGTGCCAGCAGCCTACATCCGGGACTAGCGGGGGAGAACTCCTACGAGCAGTACTTC CASSLHPGLAGENSYEQYF
. . TRBJ1-6 TRBV4-2 TGTGCCAGCAGCCAAGTGACGGCGCTCGGTTCACCCCTCCACTTT CASSQVTALGSPLHF
many . TRBJ2-4 TRBV12-3/TRBV12-4 TGTGCCAGCAGTTTAACCGGCACGGCCAAAAACATTCAGTACTTC CASSLTGTAKNIQYF
. . TRBJ1-1 TRBV19 TGTGCCAGTATCTTTACGACAGTGGGTAGAACTGAAGCTTTCTTT CASIFTTVGRTEAFF
. . TRBJ2-5 TRBV12-3/TRBV12-4 TGTGCCAGCAGTTTTGGACTGGCGGAGCAGTACTTC CASSFGLAEQYF
. . TRBJ2-5 TRBV6-5 TGTGCCAGCAGTTACTCTAATGTGGGCAATGTGGAGACCCAGTACTTC CASSYSNVGNVETQYF
few TRBD1 TRBJ2-5 TRBV11-2 TGTGCCAGCAGCTCCCGGGACAGGTATCAAGAGACCCAGTACTTC CASSSRDRYQETQYF
. . TRBJ1-6 TRBV10-3 TGTGCCACCACGGGGAGCTCCTATAATTCACCCCTCCACTTT CATTGSSYNSPLHF
few . TRBJ2-5 TRBV11-2 TGTGCCAGCAGCTCGCGACAGGGACTCCAAGAGACCCAGTACTTC CASSSRQGLQETQYF
few TRBD2 TRBJ2-3 TRBV20-1 TGCAGTGCTCTTCCGGTACTAGCGGGGCTCACAGATACGCAGTATTTT CSALPVLAGLTDTQYF
. . TRBJ2-7 TRBV20-1 TGCAGTGCGCTAGCCTACGAGCAGTACTTC CSALAYEQYF
. TRBD1 TRBJ2-7 TRBV5-6 TGTGCCAGCAGCTTGGGGGGACAGGGTATCTACAATGAGCAGTACTTC CASSLGGQGIYNEQYF
few TRBD1 TRBJ2-3 TRBV20-1 TGCAGTGCTCTGGACAGGGTTGGCCCAGATACGCAGTATTTT CSALDRVGPDTQYF
. . TRBJ2-2 TRBV4-3 TGCGCCAGCAGCCAAGATGGAGCCGGCTTCGGGGAGCTGTTTTTT CASSQDGAGFGELFF
few . TRBJ2-3 TRBV28 TGTGCCAGCGGTCTTCTAGGCGACACGCAGTATTTT CASGLLGDTQYF
few . TRBJ2-3 TRBV5-1 TGTGCCAGCAGCTCCCCGGGACGGGGCACAGATACGCAGTATTTT CASSSPGRGTDTQYF
. TRBD2 TRBJ2-7 TRBV2 TGTGCCAGCAGACAGCGGGGGGTCCTAATGCTTGCCCAGTACTTC CASRQRGVLMLAQYF
. . TRBJ1-3 TRBV12-3/TRBV12-4 TGTGCCAGCAGTTTAGGGCGCAGGGGCCTATTGACGAGCTCTGGAAACACCATATATTTT CASSLGRRGLLTSSGNTIYF
. . TRBJ2-1 TRBV29-1 TGCAGCGTTGTTGGGACCTACAACAATGAGCAGTTCTTC CSVVGTYNNEQFF
few . TRBJ1-6 TRBV20-1 TGCAGTGCTAGAAGCACCGGCCAATCACCCCTCCACTTT CSARSTGQSPLHF
. TRBD1 TRBJ2-5 TRBV6-2/TRBV6-3 TGTGCCAGCACCACCTCCGGGACAGGGGACCAAGAGACCCAGTACTTC CASTTSGTGDQETQYF
. . TRBJ1-1 TRBV11-1 TGTGCCAGCAGCTCGAGGGCATTGTTTGTTGAAGCTTTCTTT CASSSRALFVEAFF
once . TRBJ1-1 TRBV5-1 TGCGCCAGCAGCTTGGAAGGGGTGTGGGGAACTGAAGCTTTCTTT CASSLEGVWGTEAFF
. . TRBJ1-5 TRBV10-3 TGTGCCATCAGTGAGTCCCAGAGCAATCAGCCCCAGCATTTT CAISESQSNQPQHF
. . TRBJ2-5 TRBV20-1 TGCAGTGCTAGGAACGTAATGGAGACCCAGTACTTC CSARNVMETQYF
. TRBD1 TRBJ1-1 TRBV29-1 TGCAGCGTTCGGACAGGGGGAGTTTTGAACACTGAAGCTTTCTTT CSVRTGGVLNTEAFF
once . TRBJ2-3 TRBV9 TGTGCCAGCAGCGTAGCGGGTTTTGACACAGATACGCAGTATTTT CASSVAGFDTDTQYF